This TCR beta chain was retrieved from a study of blood T cell repertoires in COVID-19. V trimming: 5 bases; J trimming: 7 bases; junction bases outside the gene matches: 11. Per the germline V gene, CDR1 is LNHDA and CDR2 is SQIVND (reference sequence). This CDR3 comprises 15 residues. Assay used: immunoSEQ multiplex PCR; TCRdb lists only in-frame clones, some missing. The table records just under 85,000 clones, more than 80% of them present only once. The TCR comes from a woman older than 75 with acute or convalescent COVID-19. Input material: peripheral blood. V gene TRBV19 combines with J gene TRBJ2-5, with 9 positions matching TRBD1. Here the CDR3 DNA reads TGTGCCAGTAGTGACCGGGACAGGGAGGTCGTGACCCAGTACTTC. Translated, it gives CASSDRDREVVTQYF.